This TCR beta chain was sequenced during a study of OX40 agonist ivuxolimab in advanced cancers. In the study overall: The diagnoses of dose-escalation patients were hepatocellular carcinoma, melanoma, renal cell or head and neck cancer.

The CDR3 is 15 amino acids. From germline, CDR1 is SGHRS and CDR2 YFSETQ. V trimming: 4 bases; J trimming: 5 bases; junction bases outside the gene matches: 4. This table comes from immunoSEQ multiplex PCR, and its TCRdb copy is limited to in-frame clones, with some not included. The data hold tens of thousands of clones, with around 80% observed a single time. The chain has TRBV5-1 and TRBJ2-1, with TRBD2 matching 12 bases. This TCR was recovered from an adult with an advanced solid tumor such as melanoma, head and neck, liver or kidney cancer. Sequencing used CD4+ or CD8+ T cells sorted from blood, obtained in a trial of the OX40 agonist ivuxolimab. As DNA, the CDR3 is TGCGCCAGCAGCGCCCTAGCGGGGGGGAACAATGAGCAGTTCTTC. Protein product: CASSALAGGNNEQFF.